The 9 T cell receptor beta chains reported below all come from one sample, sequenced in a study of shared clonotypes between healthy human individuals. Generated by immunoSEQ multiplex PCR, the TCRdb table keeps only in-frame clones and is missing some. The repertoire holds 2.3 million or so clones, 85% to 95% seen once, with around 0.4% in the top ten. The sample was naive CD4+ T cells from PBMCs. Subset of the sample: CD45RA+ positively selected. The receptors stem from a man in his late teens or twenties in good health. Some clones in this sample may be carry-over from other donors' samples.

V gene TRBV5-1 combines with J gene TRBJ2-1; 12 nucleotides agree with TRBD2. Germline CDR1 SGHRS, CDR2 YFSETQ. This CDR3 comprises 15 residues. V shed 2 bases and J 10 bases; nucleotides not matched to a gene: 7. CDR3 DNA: TGCGCCAGCAGCTTAACGACTAGCGGGAGCGGAGAGCAGTTCTTC. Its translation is CASSLTTSGSGEQFF.

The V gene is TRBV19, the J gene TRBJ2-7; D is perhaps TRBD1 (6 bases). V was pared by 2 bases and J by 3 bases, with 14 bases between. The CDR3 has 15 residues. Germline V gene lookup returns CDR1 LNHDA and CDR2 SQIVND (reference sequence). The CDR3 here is CASSIRKQGIYEQYF. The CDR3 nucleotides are TGTGCCAGTAGTATAAGGAAACAGGGCATCTACGAGCAGTACTTC.

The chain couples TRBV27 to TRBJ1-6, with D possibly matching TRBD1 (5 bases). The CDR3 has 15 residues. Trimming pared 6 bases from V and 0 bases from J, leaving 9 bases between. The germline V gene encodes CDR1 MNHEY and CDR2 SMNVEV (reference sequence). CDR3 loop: CASRGDGSYNSPLHF. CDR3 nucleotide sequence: TGTGCCAGCAGAGGGGACGGCTCCTATAATTCACCCCTCCACTTT.

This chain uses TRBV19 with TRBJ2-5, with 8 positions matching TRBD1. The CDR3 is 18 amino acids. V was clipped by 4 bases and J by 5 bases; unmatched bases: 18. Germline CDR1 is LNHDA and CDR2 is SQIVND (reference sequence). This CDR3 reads CASSTLGQGSGERETQYF. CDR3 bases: TGTGCCAGTAGTACCCTCGGACAGGGAAGCGGAGAGAGGGAGACCCAGTACTTC. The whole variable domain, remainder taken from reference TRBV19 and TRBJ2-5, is DGGITQSPKYLFRKEGQNVTLSCEQNLNHDAMYWYRQDPGQGLRLIYYSQIVNDFQKGDIAEGYSVSREKKESFPLTVTSAQKNPTAFYLCASSTLGQGSGERETQYFGPGTRLLVL.

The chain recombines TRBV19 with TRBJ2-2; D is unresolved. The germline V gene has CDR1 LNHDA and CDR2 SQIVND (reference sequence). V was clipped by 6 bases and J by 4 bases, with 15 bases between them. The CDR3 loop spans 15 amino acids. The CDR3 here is CASRPPYGITGELFF. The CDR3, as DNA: TGTGCCAGTAGGCCTCCCTACGGAATCACCGGGGAGCTGTTTTTT.

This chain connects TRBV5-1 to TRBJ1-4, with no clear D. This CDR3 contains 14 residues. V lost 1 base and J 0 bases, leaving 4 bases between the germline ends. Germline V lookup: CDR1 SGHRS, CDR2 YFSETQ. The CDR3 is CASSLPTTNEKLFF. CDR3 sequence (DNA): TGCGCCAGCAGCTTGCCGACAACTAATGAAAAACTGTTTTTT.

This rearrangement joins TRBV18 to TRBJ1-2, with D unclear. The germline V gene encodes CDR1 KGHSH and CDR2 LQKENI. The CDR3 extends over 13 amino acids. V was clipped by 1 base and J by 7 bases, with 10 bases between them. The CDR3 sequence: CASSPQRDRGYTF. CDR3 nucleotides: TGTGCCAGCTCACCACAGAGGGATCGTGGCTACACCTTC.

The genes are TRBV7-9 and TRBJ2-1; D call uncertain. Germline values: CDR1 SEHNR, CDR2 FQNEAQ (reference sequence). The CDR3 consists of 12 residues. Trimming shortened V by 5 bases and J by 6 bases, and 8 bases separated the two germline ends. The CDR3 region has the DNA TGTGCCAGCAGCCACCGTTCCAATGAGCAGTTCTTC. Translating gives CASSHRSNEQFF.

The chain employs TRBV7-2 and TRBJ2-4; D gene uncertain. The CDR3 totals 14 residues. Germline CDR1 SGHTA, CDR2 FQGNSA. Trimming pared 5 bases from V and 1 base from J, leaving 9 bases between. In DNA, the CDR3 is TGTGCCAGCAGCCCTGGCGCGGCCAAAAACATTCAGTACTTC. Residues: CASSPGAAKNIQYF.